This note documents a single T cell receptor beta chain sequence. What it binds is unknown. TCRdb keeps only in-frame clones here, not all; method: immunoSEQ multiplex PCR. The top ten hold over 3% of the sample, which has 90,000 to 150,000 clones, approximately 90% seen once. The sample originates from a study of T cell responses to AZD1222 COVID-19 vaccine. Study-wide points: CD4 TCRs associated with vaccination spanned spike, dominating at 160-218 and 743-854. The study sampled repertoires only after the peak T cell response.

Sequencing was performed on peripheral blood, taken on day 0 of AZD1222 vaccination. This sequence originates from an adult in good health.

The CDR3 nucleotides are TGTGCCAGCACTTTTGAGGGGGCTTGGGGCTACACCTTC. It yields the protein CASTFEGAWGYTF. This chain connects TRBV12-3 or TRBV12-4 to TRBJ1-2, with 7 bases that match TRBD1. Trimming took 7 bases from V and 8 from J; bases not matched to a gene: 10. This CDR3 is built from 13 residues.